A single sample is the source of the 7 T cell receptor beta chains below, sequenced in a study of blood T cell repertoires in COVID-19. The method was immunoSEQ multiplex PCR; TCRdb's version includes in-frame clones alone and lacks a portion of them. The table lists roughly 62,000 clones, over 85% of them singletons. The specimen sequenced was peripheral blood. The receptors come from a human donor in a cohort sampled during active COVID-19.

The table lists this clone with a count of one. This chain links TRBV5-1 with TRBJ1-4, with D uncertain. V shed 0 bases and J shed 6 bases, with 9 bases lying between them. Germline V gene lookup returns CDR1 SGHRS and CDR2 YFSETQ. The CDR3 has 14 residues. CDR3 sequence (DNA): TGCGCCAGCAGCTTGGGAGGCGCGGATGAAAAACTGTTTTTT. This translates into CASSLGGADEKLFF.

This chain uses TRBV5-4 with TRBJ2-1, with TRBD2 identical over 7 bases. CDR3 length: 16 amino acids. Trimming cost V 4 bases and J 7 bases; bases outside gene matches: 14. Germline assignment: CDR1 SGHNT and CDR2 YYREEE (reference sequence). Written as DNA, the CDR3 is TGTGCCAGCAGCCCCTCACGAACGGGAGGCTGGAATGAGCAGTTCTTC. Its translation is CASSPSRTGGWNEQFF. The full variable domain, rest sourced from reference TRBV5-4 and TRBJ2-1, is ETGVTQSPTHLIKTRGQQVTLRCSSQSGHNTVSWYQQALGQGPQFIFQYYREEENGRGNFPPRFSGLQFPNYSSELNVNALELDDSALYLCASSPSRTGGWNEQFFGPGTRLTVL.

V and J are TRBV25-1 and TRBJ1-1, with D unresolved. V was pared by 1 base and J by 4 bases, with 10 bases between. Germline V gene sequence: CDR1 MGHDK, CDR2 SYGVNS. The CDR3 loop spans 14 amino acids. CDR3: CASSEWGGGTEAFF. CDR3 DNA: TGTGCCAGCAGTGAATGGGGAGGTGGCACTGAAGCTTTCTTT.

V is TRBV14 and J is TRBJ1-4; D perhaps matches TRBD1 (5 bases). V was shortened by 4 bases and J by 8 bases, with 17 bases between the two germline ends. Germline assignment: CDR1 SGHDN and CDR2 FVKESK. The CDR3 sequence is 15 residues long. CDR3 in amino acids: CASSPHGGIGEKLFF. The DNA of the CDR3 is TGTGCCAGCAGCCCCCATGGGGGGATAGGCGAAAAACTGTTTTTT.

CDR3 DNA sequence: TGTGCCAGCAGCCCTGGGGCAGTTTTTCCCGATGAGCAGTTCTTC. Encoded protein: CASSPGAVFPDEQFF. The chain carries TRBV11-3 and TRBJ2-1, with D perhaps TRBD1 (5 bases). This CDR3 has 15 amino acids. Germline V lookup: CDR1 SGHNT, CDR2 YENEEA. Between the trimmed V and J ends, which lost 5 bases and 8 bases, there was a span of 19 bases.

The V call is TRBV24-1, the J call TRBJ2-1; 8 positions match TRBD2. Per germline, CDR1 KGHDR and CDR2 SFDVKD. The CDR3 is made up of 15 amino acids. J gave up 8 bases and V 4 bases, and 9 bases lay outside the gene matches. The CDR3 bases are TGTGCCACCAGTGAAACAGGGACTAGTATTGATGAGCAGTTCTTC. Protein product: CATSETGTSIDEQFF.

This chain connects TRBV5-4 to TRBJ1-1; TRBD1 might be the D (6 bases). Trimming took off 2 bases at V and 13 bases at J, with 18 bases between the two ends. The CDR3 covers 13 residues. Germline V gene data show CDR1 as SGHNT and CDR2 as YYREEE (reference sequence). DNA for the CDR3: TGTGCCAGCAGCTTACAACCGACAGGTGGGGGTTTCTTT. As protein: CASSLQPTGGGFF.